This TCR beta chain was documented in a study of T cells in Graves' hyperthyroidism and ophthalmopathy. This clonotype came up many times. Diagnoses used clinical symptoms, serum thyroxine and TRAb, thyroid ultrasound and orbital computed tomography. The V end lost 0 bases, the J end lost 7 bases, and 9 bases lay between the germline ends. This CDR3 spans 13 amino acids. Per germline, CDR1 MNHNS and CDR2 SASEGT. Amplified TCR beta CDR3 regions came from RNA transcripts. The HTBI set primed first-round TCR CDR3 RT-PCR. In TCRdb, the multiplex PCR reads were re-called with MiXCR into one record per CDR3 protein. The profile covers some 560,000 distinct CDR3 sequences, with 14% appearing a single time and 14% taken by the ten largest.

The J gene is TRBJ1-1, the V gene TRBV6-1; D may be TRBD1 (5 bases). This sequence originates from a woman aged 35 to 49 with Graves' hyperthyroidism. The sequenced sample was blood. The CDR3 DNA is TGTGCCAGCAGTGAAGCGGGGACGGGTGAAGCTTTCTTT. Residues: CASSEAGTGEAFF.